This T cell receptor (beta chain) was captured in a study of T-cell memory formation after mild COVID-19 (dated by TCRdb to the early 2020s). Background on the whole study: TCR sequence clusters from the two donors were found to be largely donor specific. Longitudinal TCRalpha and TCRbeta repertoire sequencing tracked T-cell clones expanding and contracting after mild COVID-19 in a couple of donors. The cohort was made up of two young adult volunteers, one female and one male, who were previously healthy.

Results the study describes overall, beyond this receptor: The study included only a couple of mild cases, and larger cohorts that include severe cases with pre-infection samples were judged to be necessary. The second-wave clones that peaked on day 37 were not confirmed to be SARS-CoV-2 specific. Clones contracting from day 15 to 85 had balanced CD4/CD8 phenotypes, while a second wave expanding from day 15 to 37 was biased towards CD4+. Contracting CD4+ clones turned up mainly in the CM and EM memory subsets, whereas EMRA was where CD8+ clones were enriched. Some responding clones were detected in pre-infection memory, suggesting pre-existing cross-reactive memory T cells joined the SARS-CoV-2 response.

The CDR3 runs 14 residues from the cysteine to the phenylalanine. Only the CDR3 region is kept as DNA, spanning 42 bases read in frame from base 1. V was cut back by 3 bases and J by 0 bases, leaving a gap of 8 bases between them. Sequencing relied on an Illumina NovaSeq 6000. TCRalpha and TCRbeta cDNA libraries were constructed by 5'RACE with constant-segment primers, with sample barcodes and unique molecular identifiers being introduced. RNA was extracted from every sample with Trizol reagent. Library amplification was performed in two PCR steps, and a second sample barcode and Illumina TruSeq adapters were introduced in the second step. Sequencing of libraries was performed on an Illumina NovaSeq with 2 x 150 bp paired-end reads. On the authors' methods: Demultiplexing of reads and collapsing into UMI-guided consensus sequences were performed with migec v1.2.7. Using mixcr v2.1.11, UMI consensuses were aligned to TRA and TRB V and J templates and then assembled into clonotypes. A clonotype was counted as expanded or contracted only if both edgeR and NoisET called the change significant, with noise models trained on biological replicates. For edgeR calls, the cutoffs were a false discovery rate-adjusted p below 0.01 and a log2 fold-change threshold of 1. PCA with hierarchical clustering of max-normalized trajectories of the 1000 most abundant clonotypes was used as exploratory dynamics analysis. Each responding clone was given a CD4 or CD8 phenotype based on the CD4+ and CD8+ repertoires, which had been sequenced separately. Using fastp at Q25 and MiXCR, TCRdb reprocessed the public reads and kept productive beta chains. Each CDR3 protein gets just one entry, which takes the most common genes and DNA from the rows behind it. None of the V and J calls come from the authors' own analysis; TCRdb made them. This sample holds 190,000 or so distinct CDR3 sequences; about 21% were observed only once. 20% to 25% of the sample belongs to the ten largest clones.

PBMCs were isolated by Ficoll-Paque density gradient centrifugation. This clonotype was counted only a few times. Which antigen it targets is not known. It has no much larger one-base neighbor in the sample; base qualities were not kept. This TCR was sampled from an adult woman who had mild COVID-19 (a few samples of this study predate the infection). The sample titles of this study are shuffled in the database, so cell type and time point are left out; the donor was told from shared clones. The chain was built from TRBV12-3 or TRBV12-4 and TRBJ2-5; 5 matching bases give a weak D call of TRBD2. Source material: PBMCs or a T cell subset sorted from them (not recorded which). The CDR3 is CASSLDLNQETQYF. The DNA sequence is TGTGCCAGCAGTTTGGACTTAAACCAAGAGACCCAGTACTTC.